This entry lists 12 T cell receptor beta chains sequenced from one sample in a study of OX40 agonist ivuxolimab in advanced cancers. The method was immunoSEQ multiplex PCR; TCRdb's version includes in-frame clones alone and lacks a portion of them. The repertoire includes approximately 60,000 clones, more than 85% of them detected once, and more than 15% sits in the top ten. Sequenced material: CD4+ or CD8+ T cells sorted from blood, taken in a trial of the OX40 agonist ivuxolimab. The receptors were sampled from an adult with an advanced solid tumor such as melanoma, head and neck, liver or kidney cancer.

The chain recombines TRBV28 with TRBJ2-3, with D maybe TRBD2 (6 bases). The V end lost 1 base, the J end lost 2 bases, and 13 bases lay between the germline ends. In germline, CDR1 is MDHEN, CDR2 SYDVKM. This CDR3 is 16 amino acids long. CDR3 amino acids: CASSLFSPGVTDTQYF. CDR3 DNA sequence: TGTGCCAGCAGTTTATTCTCGCCGGGAGTCACAGATACGCAGTATTTT.

The CDR3, as DNA: TGCAGCGTTTGGGACTATACAGCGGTTGGGGACAGGGCCACTGAAGCTTTCTTT. Encoded protein: CSVWDYTAVGDRATEAFF. The rearrangement uses TRBV29-1 and TRBJ1-1; 9 nucleotides match TRBD1. Germline-derived CDR1 and CDR2 are SQVTM and ANQGSEA. Trimming cost V 5 bases and J 4 bases; bases outside gene matches: 20. The CDR3 has 18 residues.

The chain joins TRBV7-2 to TRBJ1-2; a possible D gene is TRBD1 (5 bases). The CDR3 runs to 16 residues. V lost 2 bases and J lost 9, with 22 bases in between. CDR1 and CDR2 from the germline V gene are SGHTA and FQGNSA. The DNA of the CDR3 is TGTGCCAGCAGCTTAACCCCGGGACGGGAAATCGATAGCTACACCTTC. Translating it yields CASSLTPGREIDSYTF.

The chain uses TRBV5-6 and TRBJ2-7; D is undetermined. Germline V lookup: CDR1 SGHDT, CDR2 YYEEEE. The CDR3 is 11 residues long. The ends were cut back, 2 bases at V and 3 bases at J, with 3 bases in the middle. CDR3 sequence (DNA): TGTGCCAGCAGCTTTGTCTACGAGCAGTACTTC. Translating gives CASSFVYEQYF.

This clone occurred once. The chain recombines TRBV11-2 with TRBJ2-7; no definite D call. Trimming pared 4 bases from V and 9 bases from J, leaving 10 bases between. CDR3 length equals 11 residues. The germline CDR1 and CDR2 sequences are SGHAT and FQNNGV. The chain's CDR3 is CASSSTPVQYF. The CDR3 bases are TGTGCCAGCAGCTCGACTCCCGTGCAGTACTTC.

The gene calls are TRBV11-2 and TRBJ2-7; D call uncertain. CDR3 length equals 17 residues. Germline lookup yields CDR1 SGHAT and CDR2 FQNNGV. The germline V and J ends were trimmed by 5 bases and 7 bases, with 27 bases remaining between them. CDR3 protein: CASSLTSQNSVPREQYF. The CDR3 DNA is TGTGCCAGCAGCCTAACCTCCCAGAACTCGGTCCCTAGGGAGCAGTACTTC.

The chain employs TRBV13 and TRBJ2-2; no clear D. The CDR3 loop spans 12 amino acids. Between the trimmed V and J ends, which lost 1 base and 5 bases, there was a span of 2 bases. In germline, CDR1 is PRHDT, CDR2 FYEKMQ (reference sequence). CDR3 loop: CASSLETGELFF. The CDR3 bases are TGTGCCAGCAGCTTAGAGACCGGGGAGCTGTTTTTT.

CDR3 nucleotides: TGTGCCAGCAGCTTGGAACAGGGGATTTACTATGGCTACACCTTC. It translates to CASSLEQGIYYGYTF. The chain employs TRBV5-4 and TRBJ1-2; TRBD1 matches at 7 bases. The V gene end was trimmed by 0 bases and the J gene end by 3 bases; junction bases not matched to a gene: 5. Germline assignment: CDR1 SGHNT and CDR2 YYREEE (reference sequence). The CDR3 has 15 residues.

This chain links TRBV27 with TRBJ1-4; D ambiguous. This CDR3 contains 15 residues. CDR1 is MNHEY, CDR2 SMNVEV, per germline (reference sequence). The V end lost 8 bases, the J end lost 3 bases, and 16 bases lay between the germline ends. CDR3 sequence (DNA): TGTGCCAGCGGGCCAGGCCCAGCGGCTAATGAAAAACTGTTTTTT. Translated: CASGPGPAANEKLFF.

V usage is TRBV27 and J usage is TRBJ2-1; 14 positions agree with TRBD2. V trimming: 3 bases; J trimming: 9 bases; junction bases outside the gene matches: 1. The CDR3 covers 14 residues. Germline CDR1 and CDR2: MNHEY and SMNVEV (reference sequence). The CDR3 DNA follows: TGTGCCAGCAGTTTTGGGACTAGCGGGGGTGAGCAGTTCTTC. Protein: CASSFGTSGGEQFF.

This chain uses TRBV27 with TRBJ2-1; 11 bases map to TRBD2. The CDR3 runs 18 residues. CDR1 and CDR2 from the germline V gene are MNHEY and SMNVEV (reference sequence). V trimming: 6 bases; J trimming: 2 bases; junction bases outside the gene matches: 12. CDR3: CASSSGTVTSGTYNEQFF. The CDR3 DNA is TGTGCCAGCAGCTCCGGGACGGTGACTAGCGGGACCTACAATGAGCAGTTCTTC.

This sequence joins TRBV5-4 and TRBJ2-1, with 8 nucleotides matching TRBD2. The CDR3 contains 18 residues. The V gene's germline CDR1 is SGHNT and CDR2 YYREEE (reference sequence). Unmatched junction bases numbered 13, after V lost 4 bases and J lost 1 base. CDR3 DNA sequence: TGTGCCAGCAGCCTGGGACTAGTAGGTGTGAGGTCCTACAATGAGCAGTTCTTC. It specifies CASSLGLVGVRSYNEQFF.